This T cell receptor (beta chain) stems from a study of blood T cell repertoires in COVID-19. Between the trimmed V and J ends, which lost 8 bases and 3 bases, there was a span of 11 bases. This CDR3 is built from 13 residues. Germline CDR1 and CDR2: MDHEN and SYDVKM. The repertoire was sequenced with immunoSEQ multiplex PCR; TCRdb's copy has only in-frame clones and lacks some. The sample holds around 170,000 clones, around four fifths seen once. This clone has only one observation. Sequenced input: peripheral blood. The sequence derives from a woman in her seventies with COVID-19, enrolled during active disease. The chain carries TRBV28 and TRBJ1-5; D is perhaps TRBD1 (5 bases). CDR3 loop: CASSRQFNQPQHF. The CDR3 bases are TGTGCCAGCTCCCGACAGTTCAATCAGCCCCAGCATTTT. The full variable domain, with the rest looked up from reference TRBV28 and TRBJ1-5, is DVKVTQSSRYLVKRTGEKVFLECVQDMDHENMFWYRQDPGLGLRLIYFSYDVKMKEKGDIPEGYSVSREKKERFSLILESASTNQTSMYLCASSRQFNQPQHFGDGTRLSIL.